A single sample is the source of the 13 T cell receptor beta chains below, sequenced in a study of control samples from healthy donors and cancer patients. Assay: immunoSEQ multiplex PCR; the TCRdb copy retains only in-frame clones and omits some. The sample consists of roughly 150,000 clones, about 91% of them appearing once. What was sequenced was blood. These receptors originate from a young man in good health.

V is TRBV4-3 and J is TRBJ2-2; TRBD1 matches 9 bases. CDR1 LGHNA and CDR2 YSLEER come from the germline V gene. This CDR3 spans 17 amino acids. J lost 0 bases, V lost 2 bases, and 4 bases had no gene match. The CDR3 is CASSQIGTGTNTGELFF. The CDR3 coding sequence is TGCGCCAGCAGCCAAATTGGGACAGGGACGAACACCGGGGAGCTGTTTTTT.

The chain combines TRBV7-2 with TRBJ2-5; no definite D call. The V gene lost 2 bases and the J gene lost 5 bases, with 9 bases spanning the gap. The CDR3 totals 13 residues. Germline V gene sequence: CDR1 SGHTA, CDR2 FQGNSA. The CDR3 nucleotides are TGTGCCAGCAGCTTAATGGGTGGGGAGACCCAGTACTTC. Its protein product is CASSLMGGETQYF.

This rearrangement joins TRBV9 to TRBJ2-5, with 8 positions matching TRBD2. This CDR3 contains 18 residues. In germline, CDR1 is SGDLS, CDR2 YYNGEE. The trim removed 4 bases at V and 3 bases at J, leaving 17 bases unmatched. The CDR3 protein is CASSLSPGARGGEETQYF. The DNA of the CDR3 is TGTGCCAGCAGCCTAAGCCCCGGGGCCCGGGGGGGAGAAGAGACCCAGTACTTC.

The chain joins TRBV9 to TRBJ1-6, with TRBD1 identical over 7 bases. The V gene end was trimmed by 0 bases and the J gene end by 8 bases; junction bases not matched to a gene: 5. This CDR3 is 15 amino acids long. Germline CDR1 and CDR2: SGDLS and YYNGEE. In nucleotides, the CDR3 is TGTGCCAGCAGCGTAGAGGGGGACAGCGATTCACCCCTCCACTTT. It is translated as CASSVEGDSDSPLHF. Supplemented by reference TRBV9 and TRBJ1-6, the full variable domain reads DSGVTQTPKHLITATGQRVTLRCSPRSGDLSVYWYQQSLDQGLQFLIQYYNGEERAKGNILERFSAQQFPDLHSELNLSSLELGDSALYFCASSVEGDSDSPLHFGNGTRLTVT.

This chain joins TRBV9 and TRBJ2-2; 10 bases align to TRBD1. Per germline, CDR1 SGDLS and CDR2 YYNGEE. V lost 5 bases and J lost 3; bases outside the gene matches: 10. This CDR3 has 17 residues. The CDR3 DNA follows: TGTGCCAGCAGTACAGAACGGGACAGGGGATACACCGGGGAGCTGTTTTTT. It encodes CASSTERDRGYTGELFF.

The chain recombines TRBV7-6 with TRBJ2-1, with 11 bases lining up with TRBD2. Germline CDR1 and CDR2: SGHVS and FNYEAQ. V lost 4 bases, J lost 6 bases, and 8 bases stayed unmatched. This CDR3 is 16 amino acids long. The CDR3 nucleotides read TGTGCCAGCAGCTACTTGGGACTAGCGGATTTCAATGAGCAGTTCTTC. Translation: CASSYLGLADFNEQFF.

This clone appeared a single time. This chain joins TRBV6-1 and TRBJ2-7, with 10 bases fitting TRBD1. Germline CDR1 is MNHNS and CDR2 is SASEGT. The CDR3 has 13 residues. Unmatched junction bases numbered 4, after V lost 7 bases and J lost 4 bases. The DNA of the CDR3 is TGTGCCAGCACCAGGGACAGGGGTTACGAGCAGTACTTC. Amino acids: CASTRDRGYEQYF.

The gene calls are TRBV29-1 and TRBJ1-4, with unresolved D. CDR3 length: 13 amino acids. Trimming pared 4 bases from V and 5 bases from J, leaving 11 bases between. CDR1 and CDR2 (germline): SQVTM, ANQGSEA. The CDR3 region has the DNA TGCAGCGTTGCTCCCAGCCCGAATGAAAAACTGTTTTTT. As protein: CSVAPSPNEKLFF.

The rearrangement joins TRBV11-2 to TRBJ2-3; 10 positions match TRBD2. The CDR3 has 18 residues. With 2 bases clipped from V and 0 bases from J, the junction kept 8 bases outside the gene matches. Germline-derived CDR1 and CDR2 are SGHAT and FQNNGV. The CDR3 DNA is TGTGCCAGCAGCTTAAAGGGACTAGCGAGCTTTAGCACAGATACGCAGTATTTT. Translating it yields CASSLKGLASFSTDTQYF.

This clone has just one count. The rearrangement links TRBV11-2 to TRBJ1-6; D unclear. The V gene lost 2 bases and the J gene lost 13 bases, with 15 bases spanning the gap. The CDR3 covers 14 residues. Germline loops: CDR1 SGHAT, CDR2 FQNNGV. The CDR3 bases are TGTGCCAGCAGCTTAAATGGCCTTCAGACCCCCCTCCACTTT. Translated: CASSLNGLQTPLHF.

This clone appeared once. The chain links TRBV6-6 to TRBJ1-4; 8 nucleotides line up with TRBD1. The germline V gene encodes CDR1 MNHNY and CDR2 SVGAGI (reference sequence). The trim removed 5 bases at V and 4 bases at J, leaving 12 bases unmatched. The CDR3 spans 17 residues. CDR3 DNA sequence: TGTGCCAGCAGTCCAAGACAGGGGCGAGTTTTTAATGAAAAACTGTTTTTT. Amino acid sequence: CASSPRQGRVFNEKLFF.

V is TRBV28 and J is TRBJ2-1; possibly TRBD1 or TRBD2 for D (5 bases each). CDR1 is MDHEN, CDR2 SYDVKM, per germline. Trimming pared 6 bases from V and 7 bases from J, leaving 16 bases between. The CDR3 loop spans 14 amino acids. The CDR3 bases are TGTGCCAGCAGCCCTCGAGGGGCTAGGAATGAGCAGTTCTTC. Residues: CASSPRGARNEQFF. The full variable domain, in which reference TRBV28 and TRBJ2-1 provide the parts outside the CDR3, is DVKVTQSSRYLVKRTGEKVFLECVQDMDHENMFWYRQDPGLGLRLIYFSYDVKMKEKGDIPEGYSVSREKKERFSLILESASTNQTSMYLCASSPRGARNEQFFGPGTRLTVL.

The chain uses TRBV6-5 and TRBJ2-3; no clear D gene. The CDR3 sequence is 15 residues long. Looked up from germline, CDR1 is MNHEY and CDR2 is SVGAGI. The V end was cut by 2 bases, the J end by 4 bases, with 13 bases between. CDR3 amino acids: CASSYLGVSADTQYF. CDR3 nucleotides: TGTGCCAGCAGTTACCTTGGGGTCAGCGCAGATACGCAGTATTTT.